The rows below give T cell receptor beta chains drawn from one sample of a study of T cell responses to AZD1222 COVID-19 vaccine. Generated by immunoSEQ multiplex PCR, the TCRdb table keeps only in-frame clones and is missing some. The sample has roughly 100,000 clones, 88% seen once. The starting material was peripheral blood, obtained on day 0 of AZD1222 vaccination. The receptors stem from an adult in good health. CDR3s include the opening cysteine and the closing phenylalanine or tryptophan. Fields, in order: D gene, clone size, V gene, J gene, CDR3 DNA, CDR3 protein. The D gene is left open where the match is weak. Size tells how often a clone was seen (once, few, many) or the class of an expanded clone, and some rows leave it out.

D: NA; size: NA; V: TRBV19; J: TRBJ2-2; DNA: TGTGCCAGTAGTATAGGGGGCTCGCCCGGGGAGCTGTTTTTT; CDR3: CASSIGGSPGELFF
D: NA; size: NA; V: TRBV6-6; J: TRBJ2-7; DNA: TGTGCCAGCAGTCCTTTGGGGGAGAGCCACTCCTACGAGCAGTACTTC; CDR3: CASSPLGESHSYEQYF
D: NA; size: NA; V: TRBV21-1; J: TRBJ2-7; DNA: TGTGCCAGCAGCAAAATCGAACGCGTTAGGGACAGGGAAGGGAACGAGCAGTACTTC; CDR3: CASSKIERVRDREGNEQYF
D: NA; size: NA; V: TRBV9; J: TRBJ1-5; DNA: TGTGCCAGCAGCGTAGAGAACGGGGACAATCAGCCCCAGCATTTT; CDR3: CASSVENGDNQPQHF
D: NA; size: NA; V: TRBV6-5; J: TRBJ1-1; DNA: TGTGCCAGCAGTAGGCAGGTATTAGGTACTGAAGCTTTCTTT; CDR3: CASSRQVLGTEAFF
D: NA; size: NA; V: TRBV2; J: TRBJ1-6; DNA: TGTGCCAGCAGTGAAGCGACAGGACTCAATTCACCCCTCCACTTT; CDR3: CASSEATGLNSPLHF
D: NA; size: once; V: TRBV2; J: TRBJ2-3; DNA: TGTGCCAGCATGGAGCGGAGAAACACAGATACGCAGTATTTT; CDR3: CASMERRNTDTQYF
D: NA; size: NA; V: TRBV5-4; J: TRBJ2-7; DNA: TGTGCCAGCAGCACCTCCGGGCCCGTCTACGAGCAGTACTTC; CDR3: CASSTSGPVYEQYF
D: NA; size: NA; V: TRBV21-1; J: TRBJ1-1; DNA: TGTGCCAGCAGCAAAGAACGGTTTGAACAGGAAGAATCCATGAACACTGAAGCTTTCTTT; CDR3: CASSKERFEQEESMNTEAFF
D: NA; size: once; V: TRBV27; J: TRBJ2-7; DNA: TGTGCCAGCAGTTCCTCCTACGAGCAGTACTTC; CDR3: CASSSSYEQYF
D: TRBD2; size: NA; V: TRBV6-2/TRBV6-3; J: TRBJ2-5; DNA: TGTGCCAGCAGTTACTCGCGAACCCGGGACTACGAAAAGACCCAGTACTTC; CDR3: CASSYSRTRDYEKTQYF
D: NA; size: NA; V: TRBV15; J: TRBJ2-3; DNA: TGTGCCACCAAGTTGACATCGGGGGGCACAGATACGCAGTATTTT; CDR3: CATKLTSGGTDTQYF
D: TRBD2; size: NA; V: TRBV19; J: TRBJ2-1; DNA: TGTGCCAGTAGTATAGGGTTAGCGGGAGGAAATGAGCAGTTCTTC; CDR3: CASSIGLAGGNEQFF
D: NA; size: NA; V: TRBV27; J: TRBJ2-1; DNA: TGTGCCAGCAGTTCCAGTCTCCTAAGCGAGCAGTTCTTC; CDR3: CASSSSLLSEQFF
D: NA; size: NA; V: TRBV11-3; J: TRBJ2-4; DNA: TGTGCCAGCAGCTTAGGAGGGGCTGTCAAAAACATTCAGTACTTC; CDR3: CASSLGGAVKNIQYF
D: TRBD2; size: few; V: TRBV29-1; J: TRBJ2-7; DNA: TGCAGCGTCCGGACTAGCGGCCTCTCCTACGAGCAGTACTTC; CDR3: CSVRTSGLSYEQYF
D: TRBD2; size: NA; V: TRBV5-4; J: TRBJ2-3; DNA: TGTGCCAGCAGCCTGACTAGCGGGTATCTTTCAGATACGCAGTATTTT; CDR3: CASSLTSGYLSDTQYF
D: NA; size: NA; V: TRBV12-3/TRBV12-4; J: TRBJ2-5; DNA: TGTGCCAGCAGTTTTGTGTTGGAGACCCAGTACTTC; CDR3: CASSFVLETQYF
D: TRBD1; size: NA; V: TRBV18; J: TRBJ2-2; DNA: TGTGCCAGCTCACCGAGGCCGGGACAGATGAACACCGGGGAGCTGTTTTTT; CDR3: CASSPRPGQMNTGELFF
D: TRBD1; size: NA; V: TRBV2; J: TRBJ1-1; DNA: TGTGCCAGCTGCGCCGACAGGGCAACTGAAGCTTTCTTT; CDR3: CASCADRATEAFF
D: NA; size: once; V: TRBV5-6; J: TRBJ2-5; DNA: TGTGCCAGCAGTCCGCCGACAGTTGAGACCCAGTACTTC; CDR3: CASSPPTVETQYF
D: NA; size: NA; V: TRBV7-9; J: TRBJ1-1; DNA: TGTGCCAGCAGCTCCATCCGTACCGACACTGAAGCTTTCTTT; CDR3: CASSSIRTDTEAFF
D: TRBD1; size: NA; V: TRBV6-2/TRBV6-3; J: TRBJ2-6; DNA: TGTGCCAGCAGTTACGACCGGGACAGGGTCACCCCTGGGGCCAACGTCCTGACTTTC; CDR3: CASSYDRDRVTPGANVLTF
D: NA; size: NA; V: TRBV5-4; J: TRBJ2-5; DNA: TGTGCCAGCAGCTTTGTGGGCTCCTCCCAAGAGACCCAGTACTTC; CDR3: CASSFVGSSQETQYF
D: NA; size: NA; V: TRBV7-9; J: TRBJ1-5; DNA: TGTGCCAGCAGCTCCCAGAGGGAAGGGAAGATCAATCAGCCCCAGCATTTT; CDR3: CASSSQREGKINQPQHF
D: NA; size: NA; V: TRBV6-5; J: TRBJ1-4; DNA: TGTGCCAGCAGTTCCGGGGCTTTTGAAAAACTGTTTTTT; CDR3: CASSSGAFEKLFF
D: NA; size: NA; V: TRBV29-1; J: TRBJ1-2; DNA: TGCAGCGTTGACGTGGCAGGGACATATGGCTACACCTTC; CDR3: CSVDVAGTYGYTF
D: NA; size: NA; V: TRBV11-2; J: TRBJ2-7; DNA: TGTGCCAGCAGCTTAAACAGGCCCTACGAGCAGTACTTC; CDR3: CASSLNRPYEQYF
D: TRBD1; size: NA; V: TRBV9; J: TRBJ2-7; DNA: TGTGCCAGCAGCGTAGGCGGGACAGGGGGCACCTACGAGCAGTACTTC; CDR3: CASSVGGTGGTYEQYF
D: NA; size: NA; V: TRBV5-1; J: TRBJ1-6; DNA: TGCGCCAGCAGCTTGGGGGCCGACGATAATTCACCCCTCCACTTT; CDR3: CASSLGADDNSPLHF
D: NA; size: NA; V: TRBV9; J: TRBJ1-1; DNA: TGTGCCAGCAGCCCACAGGAGGGGAACACTGAAGCTTTCTTT; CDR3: CASSPQEGNTEAFF
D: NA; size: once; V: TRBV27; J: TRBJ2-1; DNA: TGTGCCAGCAGTTTCGATGCCGGAGAGCCTGAGCAGTTCTTC; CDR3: CASSFDAGEPEQFF
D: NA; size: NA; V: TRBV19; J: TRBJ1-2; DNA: TGTGCCAGTACCGACCAGCCGAGAGCCGGCTACACCTTC; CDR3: CASTDQPRAGYTF
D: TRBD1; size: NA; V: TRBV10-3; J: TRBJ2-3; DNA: TGTGCCATCAGTGAGACCGGGACAGGGAGCACAGATACGCAGTATTTT; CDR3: CAISETGTGSTDTQYF
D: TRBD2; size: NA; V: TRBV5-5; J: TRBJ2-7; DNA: TGTGCCAGCAGCTTGGAAGCGGGGGGGCTCATCGAGCAGTACTTC; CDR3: CASSLEAGGLIEQYF
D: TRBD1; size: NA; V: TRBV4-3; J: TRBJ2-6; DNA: TGCGCCAGCAGCCAAGAGGCCGGCAGGGGGAGCTCTGGGGCCAACGTCCTGACTTTC; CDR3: CASSQEAGRGSSGANVLTF
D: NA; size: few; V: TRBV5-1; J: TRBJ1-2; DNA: TGCGCCAGCAGCTTGGGACAGGACTATGGCTACACCTTC; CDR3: CASSLGQDYGYTF
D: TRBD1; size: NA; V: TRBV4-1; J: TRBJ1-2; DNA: TGCGCCAGCAGCCAAGGAAGGACAGGATCCTTTAACTATGGCTACACCTTC; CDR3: CASSQGRTGSFNYGYTF
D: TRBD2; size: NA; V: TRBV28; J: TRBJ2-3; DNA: TGTGCCAGCAGTACCCGGGAGGGAGCGGAAGATACGCAGTATTTT; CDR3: CASSTREGAEDTQYF
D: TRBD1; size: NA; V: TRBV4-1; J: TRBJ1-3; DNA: TGCGCCAGCAGCCAGGGAGGACAGGGGGGTGGAAACACCATATATTTT; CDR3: CASSQGGQGGGNTIYF
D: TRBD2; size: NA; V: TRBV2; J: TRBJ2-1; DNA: TGTGCCAGCAGTGAAACTAGGACTAGCGGGAGGGCCGAAAATGAGCAGTTCTTC; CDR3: CASSETRTSGRAENEQFF
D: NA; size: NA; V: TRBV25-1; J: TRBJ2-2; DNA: TGTGCCAGCAGTGGCAGGGCTTGGGGCACCGGGGAGCTGTTTTTT; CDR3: CASSGRAWGTGELFF